This T cell receptor (beta chain) was identified during a study of Ad26.COV2.S vaccination and SARS-CoV-2 variants. Profiling relied on immunoSEQ multiplex PCR, and the TCRdb table lists in-frame clones only, not all of them. The table records some 480,000 clones, roughly nine tenths of them present only once. V lost 0 bases and J lost 1; bases outside the gene matches: 5. The CDR3 loop spans 17 amino acids. Looked up from germline, CDR1 is KGHSH and CDR2 is LQKENI. The treatment was: about 20 received Ad26.COV2.S at low or high dose, single or two shots; 5 received placebo; per-sample allocation not given. Sample collection was performed on day 63 after the first vaccine or placebo injection.

Here the sequenced sample was peripheral blood, taken in a trial of Ad26.COV2.S vaccine versus placebo. The sequence was collected from a person aged 18 to 65 who received the Ad26.COV2.S COVID-19 vaccine or a placebo. The chain employs TRBV18 and TRBJ2-2; TRBD1 matches at 7 bases. CDR3 coding DNA: TGTGCCAGCTCACCACCGAGGTCAGGGGGGAACACCGGGGAGCTGTTTTTT. It codes for CASSPPRSGGNTGELFF.